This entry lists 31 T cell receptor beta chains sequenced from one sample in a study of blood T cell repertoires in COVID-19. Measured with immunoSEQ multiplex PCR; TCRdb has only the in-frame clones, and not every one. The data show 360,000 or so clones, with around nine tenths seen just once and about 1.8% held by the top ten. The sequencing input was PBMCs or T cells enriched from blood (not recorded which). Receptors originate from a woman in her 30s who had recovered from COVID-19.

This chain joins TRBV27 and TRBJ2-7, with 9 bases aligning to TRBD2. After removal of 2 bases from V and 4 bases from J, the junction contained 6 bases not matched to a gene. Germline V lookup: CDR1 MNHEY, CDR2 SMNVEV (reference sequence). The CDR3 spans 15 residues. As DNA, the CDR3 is TGTGCCAGCAGTTTAATAGCGGGAGTTCGTTACGAGCAGTACTTC. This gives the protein CASSLIAGVRYEQYF.

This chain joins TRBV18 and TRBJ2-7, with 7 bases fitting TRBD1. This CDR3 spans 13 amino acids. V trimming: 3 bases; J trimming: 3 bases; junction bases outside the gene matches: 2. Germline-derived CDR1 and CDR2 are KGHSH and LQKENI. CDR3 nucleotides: TGTGCCAGCTCACCGGGGACAGTCTACGAGCAGTACTTC. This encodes CASSPGTVYEQYF.

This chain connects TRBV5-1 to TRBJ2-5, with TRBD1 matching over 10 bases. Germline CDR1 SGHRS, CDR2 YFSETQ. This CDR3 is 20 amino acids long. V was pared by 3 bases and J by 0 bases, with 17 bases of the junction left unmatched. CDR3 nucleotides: TGCGCCAGCAGCTATTCCCTGGGGACAGGGGAATTCGTGTACCAAGAGACCCAGTACTTC. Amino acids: CASSYSLGTGEFVYQETQYF.

The CDR3 region has the DNA TGCAGCGTTGAATGGAGACAGGTCACCCTCCACTTT. It is translated as CSVEWRQVTLHF. This chain joins TRBV29-1 and TRBJ1-6, with a possible D match to TRBD1 (6 bases). The CDR3 length is 12 residues. Germline CDR1 SQVTM, CDR2 ANQGSEA. Between the trimmed V and J ends, which lost 2 bases and 14 bases, there was a span of 13 bases.

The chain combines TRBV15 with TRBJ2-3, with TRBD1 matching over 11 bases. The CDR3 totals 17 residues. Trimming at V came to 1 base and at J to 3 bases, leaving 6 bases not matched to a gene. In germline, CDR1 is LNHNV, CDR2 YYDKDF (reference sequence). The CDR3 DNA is TGTGCCACCAGCAGAGGGGCCGGACAGGGGGCAACAGATACGCAGTATTTT. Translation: CATSRGAGQGATDTQYF. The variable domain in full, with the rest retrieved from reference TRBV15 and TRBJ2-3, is DAMVIQNPRYQVTQFGKPVTLSCSQTLNHNVMYWYQQKSSQAPKLLFHYYDKDFNNEADTPDNFQSRRPNTSFCFLDIRSPGLGDTAMYLCATSRGAGQGATDTQYFGPGTRLTVL.

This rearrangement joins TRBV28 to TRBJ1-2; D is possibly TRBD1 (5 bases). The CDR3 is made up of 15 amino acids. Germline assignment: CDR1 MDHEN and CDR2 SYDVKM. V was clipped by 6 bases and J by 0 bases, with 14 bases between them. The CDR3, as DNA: TGTGCCAGCAGAGAAACAGGTGGGGCTAACTATGGCTACACCTTC. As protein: CASRETGGANYGYTF.

In DNA, the CDR3 is TGTGCCAGCTCACCAAACAGGCAAAACACTGAAGCTTTCTTT. This codes for CASSPNRQNTEAFF. The chain employs TRBV18 and TRBJ1-1; TRBD1 is a possible D gene (5 bases). There are 14 residues in the CDR3. Per germline, CDR1 KGHSH and CDR2 LQKENI. Trimming cost V 2 bases and J 2 bases, with 9 bases left between them.

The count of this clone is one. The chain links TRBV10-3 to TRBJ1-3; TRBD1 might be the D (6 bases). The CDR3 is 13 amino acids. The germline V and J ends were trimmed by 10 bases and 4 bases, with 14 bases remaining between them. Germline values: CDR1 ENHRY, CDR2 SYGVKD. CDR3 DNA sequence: TGTGCCAGTGCACCGGGACAAGGAAACACCATATATTTT. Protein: CASAPGQGNTIYF.

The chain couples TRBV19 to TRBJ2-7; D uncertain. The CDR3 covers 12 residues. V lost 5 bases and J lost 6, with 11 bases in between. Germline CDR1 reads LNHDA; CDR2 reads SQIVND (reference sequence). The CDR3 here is CASSSPLGEQYF. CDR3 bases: TGTGCCAGTAGTTCCCCCCTAGGCGAGCAGTACTTC.

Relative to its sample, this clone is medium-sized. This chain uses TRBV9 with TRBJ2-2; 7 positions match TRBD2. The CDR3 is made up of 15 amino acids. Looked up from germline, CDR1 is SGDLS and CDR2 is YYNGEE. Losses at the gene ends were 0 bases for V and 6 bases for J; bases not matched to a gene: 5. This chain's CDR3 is CASSVGGSIAGELFF. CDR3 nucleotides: TGTGCCAGCAGCGTAGGCGGGAGTATCGCCGGGGAGCTGTTTTTT.

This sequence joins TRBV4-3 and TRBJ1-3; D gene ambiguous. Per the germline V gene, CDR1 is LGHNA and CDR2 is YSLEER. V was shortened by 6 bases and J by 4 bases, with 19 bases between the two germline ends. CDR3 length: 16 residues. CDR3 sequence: CASSVRGGIGGNTIYF. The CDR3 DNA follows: TGCGCCAGCAGTGTTCGGGGTGGGATAGGAGGAAACACCATATATTTT.

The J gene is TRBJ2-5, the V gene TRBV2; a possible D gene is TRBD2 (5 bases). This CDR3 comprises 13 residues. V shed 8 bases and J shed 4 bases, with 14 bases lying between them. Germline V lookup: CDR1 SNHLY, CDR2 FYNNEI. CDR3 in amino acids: CASHSGRGETQYF. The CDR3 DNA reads TGTGCCAGCCATTCGGGCCGGGGAGAGACCCAGTACTTC.

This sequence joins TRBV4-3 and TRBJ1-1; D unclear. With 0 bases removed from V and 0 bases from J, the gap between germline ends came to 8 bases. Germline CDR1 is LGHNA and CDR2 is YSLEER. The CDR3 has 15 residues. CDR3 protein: CASSQDNGVNTEAFF. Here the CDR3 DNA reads TGCGCCAGCAGCCAAGATAACGGAGTGAACACTGAAGCTTTCTTT.

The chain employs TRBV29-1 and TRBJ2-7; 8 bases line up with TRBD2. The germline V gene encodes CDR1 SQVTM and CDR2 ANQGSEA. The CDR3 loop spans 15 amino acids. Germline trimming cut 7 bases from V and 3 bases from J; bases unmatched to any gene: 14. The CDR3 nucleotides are TGCAGCGCCCAAGGGGGTATCAGCGGGAGCTACGAGCAGTACTTC. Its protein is CSAQGGISGSYEQYF.

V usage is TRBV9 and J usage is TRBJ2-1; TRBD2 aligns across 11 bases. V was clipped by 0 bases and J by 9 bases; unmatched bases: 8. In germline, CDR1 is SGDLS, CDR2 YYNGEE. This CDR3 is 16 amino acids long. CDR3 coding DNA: TGTGCCAGCAGCGTAGGATCAGTAGCGGGAGGGATTGAGCAGTTCTTC. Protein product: CASSVGSVAGGIEQFF.

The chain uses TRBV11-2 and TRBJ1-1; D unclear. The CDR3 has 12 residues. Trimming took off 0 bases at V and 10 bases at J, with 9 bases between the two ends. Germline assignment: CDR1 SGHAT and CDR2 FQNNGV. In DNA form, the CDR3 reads TGTGCCAGCAGCTTAGATCGGGTGATAGCTTTCTTT. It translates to CASSLDRVIAFF. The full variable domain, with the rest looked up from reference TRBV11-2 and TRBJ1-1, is EAGVAQSPRYKIIEKRQSVAFWCNPISGHATLYWYQQILGQGPKLLIQFQNNGVVDDSQLPKDRFSAERLKGVDSTLKIQPAKLEDSAVYLCASSLDRVIAFFGQGTRLTVV.

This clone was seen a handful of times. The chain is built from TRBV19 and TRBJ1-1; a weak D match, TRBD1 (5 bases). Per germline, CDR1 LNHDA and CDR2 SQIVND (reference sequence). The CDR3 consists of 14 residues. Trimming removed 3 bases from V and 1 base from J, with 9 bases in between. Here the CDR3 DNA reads TGTGCCAGTAGTATGGGGGGGTGGAACACTGAAGCTTTCTTT. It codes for CASSMGGWNTEAFF.

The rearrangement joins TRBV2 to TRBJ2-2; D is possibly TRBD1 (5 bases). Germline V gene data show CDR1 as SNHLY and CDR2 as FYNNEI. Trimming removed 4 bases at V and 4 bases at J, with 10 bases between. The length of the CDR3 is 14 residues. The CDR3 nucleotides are TGTGCCAGCAGTGTGAGACAGCTCACCGGGGAGCTGTTTTTT. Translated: CASSVRQLTGELFF. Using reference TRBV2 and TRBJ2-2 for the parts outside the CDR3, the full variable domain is EPEVTQTPSHQVTQMGQEVILRCVPISNHLYFYWYRQILGQKVEFLVSFYNNEISEKSEIFDDQFSVERPDGSNFTLKIRSTKLEDSAMYFCASSVRQLTGELFFGEGSRLTVL.

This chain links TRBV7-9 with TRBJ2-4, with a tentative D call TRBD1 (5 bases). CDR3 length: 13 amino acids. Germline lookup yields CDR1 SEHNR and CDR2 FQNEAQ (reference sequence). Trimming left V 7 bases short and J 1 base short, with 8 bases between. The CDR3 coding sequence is TGTGCCAGCACACCAGGGGCCAAAAACATTCAGTACTTC. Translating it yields CASTPGAKNIQYF.

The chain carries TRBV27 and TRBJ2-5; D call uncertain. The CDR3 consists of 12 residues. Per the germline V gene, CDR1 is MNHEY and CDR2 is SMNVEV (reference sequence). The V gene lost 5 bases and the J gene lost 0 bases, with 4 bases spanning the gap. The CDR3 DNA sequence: TGTGCCAGCAGTAACAACCAAGAGACCCAGTACTTC. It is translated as CASSNNQETQYF.

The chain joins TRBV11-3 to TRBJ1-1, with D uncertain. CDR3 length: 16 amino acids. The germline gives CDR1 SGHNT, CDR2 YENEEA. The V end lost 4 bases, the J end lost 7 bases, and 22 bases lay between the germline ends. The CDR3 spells CASSSFEASWSLEAFF. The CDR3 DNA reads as TGTGCCAGCAGCTCATTTGAGGCTTCATGGAGCCTTGAAGCTTTCTTT.

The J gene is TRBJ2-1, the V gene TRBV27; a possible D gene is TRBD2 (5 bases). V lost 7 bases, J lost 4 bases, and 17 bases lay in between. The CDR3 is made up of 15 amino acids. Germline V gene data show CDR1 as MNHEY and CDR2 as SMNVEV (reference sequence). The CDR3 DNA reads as TGTGCCAGCAAGTCCGGGGAGAGACTATACAATGAGCAGTTCTTC. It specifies CASKSGERLYNEQFF.

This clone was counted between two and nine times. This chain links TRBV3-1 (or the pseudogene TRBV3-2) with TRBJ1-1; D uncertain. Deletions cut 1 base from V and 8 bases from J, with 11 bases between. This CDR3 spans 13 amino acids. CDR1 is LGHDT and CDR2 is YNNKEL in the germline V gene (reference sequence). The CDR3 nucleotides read TGTGCCAGCAGCCAAGGAGCGACCGGCGAAGCTTTCTTT. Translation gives CASSQGATGEAFF.

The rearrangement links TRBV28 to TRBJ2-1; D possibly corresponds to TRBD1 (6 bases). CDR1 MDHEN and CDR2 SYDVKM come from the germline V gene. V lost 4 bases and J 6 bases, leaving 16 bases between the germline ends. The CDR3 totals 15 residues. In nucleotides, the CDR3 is TGTGCCAGCAGTTCGATAGCCAGGGGTACCAATGAGCAGTTCTTC. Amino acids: CASSSIARGTNEQFF.

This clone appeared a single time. The CDR3 loop reads CASSQVRGGMETQYF. The CDR3 DNA sequence: TGCGCCAGCAGCCAAGTGCGCGGGGGTATGGAGACCCAGTACTTC. The chain recombines TRBV4-3 with TRBJ2-5; 7 nucleotides agree with TRBD2. Germline CDR1 is LGHNA and CDR2 is YSLEER. CDR3 length equals 15 residues. V gave up 1 base and J gave up 5 bases; unmatched junction bases: 7.

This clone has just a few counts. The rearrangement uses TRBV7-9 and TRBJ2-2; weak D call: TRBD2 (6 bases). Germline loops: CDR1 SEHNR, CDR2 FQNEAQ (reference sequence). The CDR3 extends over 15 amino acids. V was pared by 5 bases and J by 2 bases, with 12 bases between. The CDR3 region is CASSHTLANTGELFF. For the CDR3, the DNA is TGTGCCAGCAGCCATACACTAGCAAACACCGGGGAGCTGTTTTTT.

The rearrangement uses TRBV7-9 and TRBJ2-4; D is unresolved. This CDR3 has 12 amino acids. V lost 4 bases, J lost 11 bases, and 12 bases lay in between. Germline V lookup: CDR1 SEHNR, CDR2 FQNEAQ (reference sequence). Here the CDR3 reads CASSSLVAVQYF. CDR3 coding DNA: TGTGCCAGCAGCTCCCTAGTGGCGGTTCAGTACTTC.

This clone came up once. The CDR3 nucleotides are TGTGCCAGCAGCGATCCGGGACAGGGGCACACAGATACGCAGTATTTT. Amino acids: CASSDPGQGHTDTQYF. The chain couples TRBV27 to TRBJ2-3, with TRBD1 identical over 10 bases. Germline V lookup: CDR1 MNHEY, CDR2 SMNVEV (reference sequence). This CDR3 is built from 16 residues. V lost 6 bases to trimming and J lost 2 bases; unmatched junction nucleotides: 8.

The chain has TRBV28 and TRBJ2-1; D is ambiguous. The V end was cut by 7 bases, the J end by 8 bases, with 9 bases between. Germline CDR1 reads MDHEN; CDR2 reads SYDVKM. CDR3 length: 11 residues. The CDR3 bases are TGTGCCAGCAAAGGCACAGATGAGCAGTTCTTC. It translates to CASKGTDEQFF. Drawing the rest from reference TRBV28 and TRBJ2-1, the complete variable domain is DVKVTQSSRYLVKRTGEKVFLECVQDMDHENMFWYRQDPGLGLRLIYFSYDVKMKEKGDIPEGYSVSREKKERFSLILESASTNQTSMYLCASKGTDEQFFGPGTRLTVL.

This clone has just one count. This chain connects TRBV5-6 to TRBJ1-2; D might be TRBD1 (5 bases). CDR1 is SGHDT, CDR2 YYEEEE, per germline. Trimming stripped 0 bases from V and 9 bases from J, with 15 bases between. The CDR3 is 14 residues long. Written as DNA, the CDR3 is TGTGCCAGCAGCTTGGCAGGGTCCAATATGCGCTACACCTTC. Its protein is CASSLAGSNMRYTF.

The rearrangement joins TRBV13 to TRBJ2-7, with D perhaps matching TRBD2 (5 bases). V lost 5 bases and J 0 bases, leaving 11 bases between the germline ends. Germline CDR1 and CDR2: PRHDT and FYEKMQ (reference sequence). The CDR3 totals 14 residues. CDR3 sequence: CASSSTGSSYEQYF. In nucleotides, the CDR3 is TGTGCCAGCAGCAGCACTGGGAGCTCCTACGAGCAGTACTTC.